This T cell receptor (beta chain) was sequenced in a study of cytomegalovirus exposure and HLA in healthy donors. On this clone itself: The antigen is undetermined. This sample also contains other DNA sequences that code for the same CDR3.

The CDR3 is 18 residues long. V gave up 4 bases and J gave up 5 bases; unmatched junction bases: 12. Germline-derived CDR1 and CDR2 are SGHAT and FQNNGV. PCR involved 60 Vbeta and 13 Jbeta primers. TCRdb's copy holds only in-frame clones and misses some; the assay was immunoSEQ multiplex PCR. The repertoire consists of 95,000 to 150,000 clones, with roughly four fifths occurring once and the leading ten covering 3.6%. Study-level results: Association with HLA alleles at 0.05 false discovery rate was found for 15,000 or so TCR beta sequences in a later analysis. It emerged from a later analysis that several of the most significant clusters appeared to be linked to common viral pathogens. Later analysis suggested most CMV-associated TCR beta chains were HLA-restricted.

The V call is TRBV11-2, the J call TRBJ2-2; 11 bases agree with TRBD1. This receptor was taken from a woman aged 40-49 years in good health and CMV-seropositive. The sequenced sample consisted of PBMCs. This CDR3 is CASSSGTGGFGETGELFF. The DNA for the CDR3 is TGTGCCAGCAGCTCGGGGACAGGGGGGTTCGGGGAAACCGGGGAGCTGTTTTTT.